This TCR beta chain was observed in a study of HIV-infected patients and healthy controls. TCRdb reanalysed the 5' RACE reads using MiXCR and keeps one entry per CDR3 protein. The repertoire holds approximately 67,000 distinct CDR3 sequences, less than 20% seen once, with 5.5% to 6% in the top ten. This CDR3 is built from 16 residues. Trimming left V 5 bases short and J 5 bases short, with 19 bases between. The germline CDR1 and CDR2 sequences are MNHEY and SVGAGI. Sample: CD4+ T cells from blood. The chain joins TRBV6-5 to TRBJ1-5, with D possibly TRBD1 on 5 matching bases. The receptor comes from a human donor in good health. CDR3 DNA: TGTGCCAGCAGTGCCCTGCTGGCAGGGAGTTATCAGCCCCAGCATTTT. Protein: CASSALLAGSYQPQHF.